The 16 T cell receptor beta chains below come from one sample, sequenced in a study of tumor and adjacent non-tumor tissue in lung cancer. RNA was extracted from bulk tissue without any cell sorting. The normal lung tissue was taken more than 3 cm from the tumor edge. A modified ARM-PCR protocol with three rounds of nested PCR amplified TCRbeta. TCRdb recomputed calls from the multiplex PCR reads with MiXCR, one row per CDR3 protein. This sample has 90,000 to 110,000 distinct CDR3 sequences; under 65% occur once, and the top ten carry under 20%. Source material: distant non-tumor lung tissue. Source of these receptors: a man aged 55 to 70 with non-small cell lung cancer.

V and J are TRBV28 and TRBJ2-7; D is perhaps TRBD2 (6 bases). V gave up 6 bases and J gave up 6 bases, with 18 bases separating them. The CDR3 runs to 14 residues. Per germline, CDR1 MDHEN and CDR2 SYDVKM. CDR3 nucleotide sequence: TGTGCCAGCAGCACGCTAGCGAGTATGAGCGAGCAGTACTTC. Translating it yields CASSTLASMSEQYF. Filled out from reference TRBV28 and TRBJ2-7, the complete variable domain reads DVKVTQSSRYLVKRTGEKVFLECVQDMDHENMFWYRQDPGLGLRLIYFSYDVKMKEKGDIPEGYSVSREKKERFSLILESASTNQTSMYLCASSTLASMSEQYFGPGTRLTVT.

This clonotype was counted ten times or more. The chain links TRBV29-1 to TRBJ2-1; 13 bases align to TRBD2. The CDR3 has 14 amino acids. V lost 4 bases, J lost 12 bases, and 9 bases stayed unmatched. The V gene's germline CDR1 is SQVTM and CDR2 ANQGSEA. CDR3 sequence: CSVGGLAGDGGQFF. CDR3 DNA: TGCAGCGTTGGAGGACTAGCGGGAGACGGGGGGCAGTTCTTC.

V gene TRBV11-2 combines with J gene TRBJ2-7; 7 nucleotides match TRBD1. V dropped 2 bases and J dropped 3; count of bases not matched to a gene: 4. Germline V gene lookup returns CDR1 SGHAT and CDR2 FQNNGV. This CDR3 contains 14 residues. The DNA of the CDR3 is TGTGCCAGCAGCTTAAGTTCAGGGGGCTACGAGCAGTACTTC. It translates to CASSLSSGGYEQYF. Filled out from reference TRBV11-2 and TRBJ2-7, the complete variable domain reads EAGVAQSPRYKIIEKRQSVAFWCNPISGHATLYWYQQILGQGPKLLIQFQNNGVVDDSQLPKDRFSAERLKGVDSTLKIQPAKLEDSAVYLCASSLSSGGYEQYFGPGTRLTVT.

This clonotype appeared a few times. A read error may explain this, as a much larger clone is one base away. This likely comes from a read error, as the CDR3 has no conserved phenylalanine or tryptophan at its end. The rearrangement joins TRBV20-1 to TRBJ2-3; D is possibly TRBD2 (6 bases). Germline assignment: CDR1 DFQATT and CDR2 SNEGSKA (reference sequence). The ends were cut back, 4 bases at V and 10 bases at J, with 27 bases in the middle. This CDR3 comprises 16 residues. CDR3 bases: TGCAGTGCTACACACGAACTAGCTCCTGCTGGTGAGGCGCAGTATTCT. This gives the protein CSATHELAPAGEAQYS.

V and J are TRBV28 and TRBJ1-5; TRBD1 matches 7 bases. Germline V gene sequence: CDR1 MDHEN, CDR2 SYDVKM. Unmatched junction bases numbered 10, after V lost 5 bases and J lost 6 bases. This CDR3 has 15 residues. The CDR3 is CASSPRGAGGQPQHF. CDR3 DNA: TGTGCCAGCAGTCCCCGGGGGGCAGGGGGTCAGCCCCAGCATTTT.

To note about this clonotype: One base away lies a much larger clone, so this may be a sequencing read error. It is likely a read error, because the conserved phenylalanine at the end of the CDR3 is missing. The rearrangement links TRBV5-6 to TRBJ2-1; D remains unclear. V was clipped by 3 bases and J by 6 bases, with 4 bases between them. The CDR3 length is 11 residues. CDR1 SGHDT and CDR2 YYEEEE come from the germline V gene. This CDR3 reads CASSYANEQFI. The CDR3 nucleotides are TGTGCCAGCAGCTACGCCAATGAGCAGTTCATC.

A word on this clonotype: A much bigger clone sits one base away, suggesting this may be a read error. CDR3 sequence: CACSESSPLHF. The CDR3 DNA sequence: TGTGCCTGCAGTGAATCTTCACCCCTCCACTTT. This chain uses TRBV6-1 with TRBJ1-6; D not resolved. The CDR3 is made up of 11 amino acids. The V gene's germline CDR1 is MNHNS and CDR2 SASEGT.

The rearrangement links TRBV20-1 to TRBJ1-5, with D unclear. Germline CDR1 DFQATT, CDR2 SNEGSKA (reference sequence). V shed 7 bases and J shed 1 base, with 14 bases lying between them. The CDR3 sequence is 14 residues long. The CDR3 is CSVSESGSNQPQHF. The CDR3 coding sequence is TGCAGTGTAAGTGAGTCTGGAAGCAATCAGCCCCAGCATTTT.

A remark on this clonotype: Relative to the germline gene, one junction end is altered; a read error may explain this. The chain is built from TRBV12-3 or TRBV12-4 and TRBJ2-2; D perhaps matches TRBD2 (5 bases). The CDR3 is 21 amino acids. The CDR3 DNA is TGTACCAGCAGTTTTTTAGGTCGAGGGCTCGAGGGCTCGTCAAACACCGGGGAGCTGTTTTTT. It translates to CTSSFLGRGLEGSSNTGELFF.

This clonotype showed up many times. V gene TRBV29-1 combines with J gene TRBJ2-1; 7 bases align to TRBD1. Germline CDR1 and CDR2: SQVTM and ANQGSEA. The trim removed 6 bases at V and 0 bases at J, leaving 5 bases unmatched. The CDR3 contains 14 residues. The CDR3 sequence: CSVEGTDSYNEQFF. Written as DNA, the CDR3 is TGCAGCGTCGAGGGGACAGACTCCTACAATGAGCAGTTCTTC.

This sequence joins TRBV21-1 and TRBJ2-7. TRBV21-1 is a pseudogene locus. CDR3 length equals 18 residues. The CDR3: CASSKGRGTNAVFYEQYF. Here the CDR3 DNA reads TGTGCCAGCAGCAAAGGGAGAGGAACAAACGCCGTCTTCTACGAGCAGTACTTC.

This clonotype was found once. This sequence may be a read error, since a much larger clone differs from it by one base. This chain uses TRBV5-5 with TRBJ2-2; possible D gene TRBD1, 5 bases. CDR3 size: 15 residues. Looked up from germline, CDR1 is SGHKS and CDR2 is YYEKEE (reference sequence). As DNA, the CDR3 is TGTGCCAGCAGCTTGGTTCAGGGAAACACCAGGGAGCTGTTTTTT. It translates to CASSLVQGNTRELFF.

About this clonotype itself: The germline gene is not matched at one end of the junction; a read error may be the cause. This chain links TRBV5-1 with TRBJ2-3; D may be TRBD2 (5 bases). This CDR3 has 16 residues. Germline V gene data show CDR1 as SGHRS and CDR2 as YFSETQ. CDR3 nucleotide sequence: TGCGCAAGCAGCTTGGCCATGCTAGCTAGCACAGATACGCAGTATTTT. As protein: CASSLAMLASTDTQYF.

This clonotype was recorded at least ten times. The genes are TRBV12-5 and TRBJ2-7, with D hard to call. CDR1 LGHNT and CDR2 FRNRAP come from the germline V gene. The V end was cut by 0 bases, the J end by 5 bases, with 2 bases between. The CDR3 loop spans 11 amino acids. The CDR3, as DNA: TGTGCTAGTGGTTTGGTTGACGAGCAGTACTTC. It encodes CASGLVDEQYF.

In regard to this clonotype: This may be a read error: a much more frequent sequence differs by one nucleotide. The gene calls are TRBV20-1 and TRBJ2-7; weak D call: TRBD2 (5 bases). From germline, CDR1 is DFQATT and CDR2 SNEGSKA (reference sequence). Trimming shortened V by 4 bases and J by 6 bases, and 19 bases separated the two germline ends. The CDR3 runs to 14 residues. CDR3 DNA: TGCAGTGCTAAGCCAGAAACGGGAACTCGCGAGCAGTACTTC. Protein: CSAKPETGTREQYF.

This clonotype was counted a few times. This rearrangement joins TRBV20-1 to TRBJ2-7; possible D gene TRBD1, 5 bases. From germline, CDR1 is DFQATT and CDR2 SNEGSKA (reference sequence). Trimming shortened V by 1 base and J by 3 bases, and 13 bases separated the two germline ends. CDR3 size: 14 residues. In DNA form, the CDR3 reads TGCAGTGCTAGAGCCACGGACAATGACTACGAGCAGTACTTC. Translated, it gives CSARATDNDYEQYF.